These T cell receptor beta chains were read from a single sample in a study of cytomegalovirus exposure and HLA in healthy donors. Assay used: immunoSEQ multiplex PCR; TCRdb lists only in-frame clones, some missing. This table has some 140,000 clones, roughly 83% appearing once. Sequenced material: PBMCs. The receptors shown here come from a man in his thirties or forties in good health and CMV-seropositive. Each CDR3 is given with its conserved first and last residue. The D gene is left open where the match is weak. Not all rows give a size; the values are once, few, many and, for expanded clones, a class.

v_call,d_call,clone_size,j_call,cdr3_length,cdr3_aa,cdr3_nt
TRBV2,TRBD2,once,TRBJ2-1,16,CASSELTSGLYNEQFF,TGTGCCAGCAGTGAATTGACTAGCGGCCTCTACAATGAGCAGTTCTTC
TRBV7-8,TRBD2,-,TRBJ2-7,15,CASSLGGTNSYEQYF,TGTGCCAGCAGCTTAGGCGGGACTAACTCCTACGAGCAGTACTTC
TRBV9,TRBD1,-,TRBJ1-2,14,CASSLTEGAKGYTF,TGTGCCAGCAGTCTTACTGAGGGGGCGAAGGGCTACACCTTC
TRBV30,-,few,TRBJ1-6,13,CAWTGAGPSPLHF,TGTGCCTGGACGGGCGCAGGGCCTTCACCCCTCCACTTT
TRBV6-1,-,-,TRBJ1-1,17,CASSELTVSLQFTEAFF,TGTGCCAGCAGTGAATTGACAGTATCGCTCCAATTCACTGAAGCTTTCTTT
TRBV6-5,-,-,TRBJ2-7,15,CASSPAGTLSYEQYF,TGTGCCAGCAGCCCGGCCGGGACACTCTCCTACGAGCAGTACTTC
TRBV14,-,few,TRBJ1-1,15,CASSQGGLMNTEAFF,TGTGCCAGCAGCCAAGGGGGCCTAATGAACACTGAAGCTTTCTTT
TRBV7-3,-,-,TRBJ2-3,13,CASSLIPADTQYF,TGTGCCAGCAGCTTAATCCCAGCAGATACGCAGTATTTT
TRBV15,-,-,TRBJ2-5,12,CATSPTRETQYF,TGTGCCACCAGCCCTACTCGAGAGACCCAGTACTTC
TRBV6-5,-,-,TRBJ2-1,15,CASSSLPQTNNEQFF,TGTGCCAGCAGTTCCCTCCCGCAGACTAACAATGAGCAGTTCTTC
TRBV7-9,-,-,TRBJ2-7,12,CASGSTNHEQYF,TGTGCCAGCGGATCGACAAACCACGAGCAGTACTTC
TRBV29-1,-,-,TRBJ1-6,15,CSVSETGSYNSPLHF,TGCAGCGTCTCCGAGACGGGCTCCTATAATTCACCCCTCCACTTT
TRBV29-1,TRBD2,once,TRBJ2-7,14,CSVVGGSGTSEQYF,TGCAGCGTTGTTGGTGGTAGCGGGACATCCGAGCAGTACTTC
TRBV4-3,TRBD1,-,TRBJ1-4,15,CASSQDPGGSEKLFF,TGCGCCAGCAGCCAAGATCCAGGGGGCAGTGAAAAACTGTTTTTT
TRBV5-4,-,-,TRBJ2-5,17,CASSLFQGMRHQETQYF,TGTGCCAGCAGCTTATTTCAGGGAATGAGGCACCAAGAGACCCAGTACTTC
TRBV2,-,-,TRBJ2-5,12,CASTVRGETQYF,TGTGCCAGCACGGTTCGGGGAGAGACCCAGTACTTC
TRBV11-2,TRBD1,once,TRBJ2-7,15,CASSSPGTGVHEQYF,TGTGCCAGCAGCTCCCCCGGGACAGGGGTCCACGAGCAGTACTTC
TRBV5-1,-,-,TRBJ1-2,14,CASSYGVLSFGYTF,TGCGCCAGCAGCTACGGGGTCCTTTCCTTTGGCTACACCTTC
TRBV19,TRBD1,-,TRBJ1-3,17,CASSIAVTGLSGNTIYF,TGTGCCAGTAGTATTGCGGTGACAGGGCTCTCTGGAAACACCATATATTTT
TRBV19,TRBD1,-,TRBJ2-1,15,CASSLDRDPYNEQFF,TGTGCCAGTAGCCTTGACAGGGATCCCTACAATGAGCAGTTCTTC
TRBV5-1,TRBD2,-,TRBJ2-3,16,CASSLEGLAGADTQYF,TGCGCCAGCAGCTTGGAGGGACTAGCGGGAGCAGATACGCAGTATTTT
TRBV29-1,-,-,TRBJ2-7,13,CSVGVQAGSEQYF,TGCAGCGTTGGGGTCCAGGCAGGTTCCGAGCAGTACTTC